This is a list of T cell receptor beta chains from one sample in a study of preoperative IRX-2 immunotherapy in early breast cancer. Produced via immunoSEQ multiplex PCR; TCRdb's table is partial and in-frame only. The sample has almost 35,000 clones; 90% to 95% are singletons. This specimen was taken from a patient treated with IRX-2 immunotherapy. These TCRs come from a human donor with breast cancer. Each CDR3 is given with its conserved first and last residue. A D gene is named only where the DNA matches it firmly. Expanded clones are given a class, and other clones once, few, many or no size at all.

J gene: TRBJ2-7; D gene: .; V gene: TRBV21-1; clone size: once; CDR3 protein: CASSGQGGDSYEQYF; CDR3 DNA: TGTGCCAGCAGCGGACAGGGAGGTGACTCCTACGAGCAGTACTTC
J gene: TRBJ1-2; D gene: .; V gene: TRBV7-2; clone size: .; CDR3 protein: CASSLIPGSYGYTF; CDR3 DNA: TGTGCCAGCAGCTTAATCCCGGGCAGCTATGGCTACACCTTC
J gene: TRBJ2-2; D gene: TRBD1; V gene: TRBV19; clone size: .; CDR3 protein: CASIPSQGARLTGELFF; CDR3 DNA: TGTGCCAGTATACCTTCTCAGGGGGCCCGACTCACCGGGGAGCTGTTTTTT
J gene: TRBJ2-7; D gene: .; V gene: TRBV6-1; clone size: .; CDR3 protein: CASWKGGVYEQYF; CDR3 DNA: TGTGCCAGCTGGAAGGGGGGGGTCTACGAGCAGTACTTC
J gene: TRBJ1-2; D gene: .; V gene: TRBV6-4; clone size: .; CDR3 protein: CASSDRYGYTF; CDR3 DNA: TGTGCCAGCAGTGACCGATATGGCTACACCTTC
J gene: TRBJ2-2; D gene: .; V gene: TRBV5-1; clone size: .; CDR3 protein: CASWRDVNTGELFF; CDR3 DNA: TGCGCCAGCTGGCGGGATGTTAACACCGGGGAGCTGTTTTTT
J gene: TRBJ2-4; D gene: .; V gene: TRBV6-1; clone size: .; CDR3 protein: CASTLDAKNIQYF; CDR3 DNA: TGTGCCAGCACGCTGGACGCCAAAAACATTCAGTACTTC
J gene: TRBJ2-4; D gene: TRBD2; V gene: TRBV6-1; clone size: .; CDR3 protein: CASSGLAGSLIAKNIQYF; CDR3 DNA: TGTGCCAGCAGTGGACTAGCGGGGAGCCTTATAGCCAAAAACATTCAGTACTTC
J gene: TRBJ2-2; D gene: .; V gene: TRBV28; clone size: .; CDR3 protein: CASSPFLAPGELFF; CDR3 DNA: TGTGCCAGCAGCCCATTCCTAGCGCCCGGGGAGCTGTTTTTT
J gene: TRBJ2-1; D gene: TRBD2; V gene: TRBV7-9; clone size: .; CDR3 protein: CASSLEGLAGYNEQFF; CDR3 DNA: TGTGCCAGCAGCTTAGAGGGCCTAGCGGGTTACAATGAGCAGTTCTTC
J gene: TRBJ2-5; D gene: TRBD1; V gene: TRBV7-3; clone size: .; CDR3 protein: CASSRGQQETQYF; CDR3 DNA: TGTGCCAGCAGCCGGGGACAGCAAGAGACCCAGTACTTC
J gene: TRBJ2-3; D gene: .; V gene: TRBV5-5; clone size: .; CDR3 protein: CASSQDNTDTQYF; CDR3 DNA: TGCGCCAGCAGCCAAGATAACACAGATACGCAGTATTTT
J gene: TRBJ1-2; D gene: .; V gene: TRBV5-6; clone size: .; CDR3 protein: CASSLVGNRYYGYTF; CDR3 DNA: TGTGCCAGCAGCTTGGTCGGGAACAGATACTATGGCTACACCTTC
J gene: TRBJ2-2; D gene: .; V gene: TRBV9; clone size: .; CDR3 protein: CASSASLTGELFF; CDR3 DNA: TGTGCCAGCAGCGCGAGTTTAACCGGGGAGCTGTTTTTT
J gene: TRBJ1-2; D gene: .; V gene: TRBV5-1; clone size: .; CDR3 protein: CASSLEVPGTPGYTF; CDR3 DNA: TGCGCCAGCAGCTTGGAGGTTCCAGGGACCCCGGGCTACACCTTC
J gene: TRBJ2-1; D gene: .; V gene: TRBV19; clone size: .; CDR3 protein: CATTIRDTSYNEQFF; CDR3 DNA: TGTGCCACTACCATCCGGGACACCTCCTACAATGAGCAGTTCTTC
J gene: TRBJ1-1; D gene: .; V gene: TRBV19; clone size: .; CDR3 protein: CASSLSFLMNTEAFF; CDR3 DNA: TGTGCCAGTAGTCTTTCCTTCCTAATGAACACTGAAGCTTTCTTT
J gene: TRBJ1-4; D gene: .; V gene: TRBV15; clone size: .; CDR3 protein: CATSGEGSAEKLFF; CDR3 DNA: TGTGCCACCAGCGGAGAGGGGAGCGCTGAAAAACTGTTTTTT
J gene: TRBJ1-1; D gene: TRBD1; V gene: TRBV5-4; clone size: .; CDR3 protein: CASSSGTGVFQEAFF; CDR3 DNA: TGTGCCAGCAGCTCCGGGACAGGGGTTTTCCAAGAAGCTTTCTTT
J gene: TRBJ2-3; D gene: .; V gene: TRBV4-1; clone size: .; CDR3 protein: CASSQDRTAPTDTQYF; CDR3 DNA: TGCGCCAGCAGCCAAGATCGGACAGCACCCACAGATACGCAGTATTTT
J gene: TRBJ1-3; D gene: .; V gene: TRBV15; clone size: .; CDR3 protein: CATSSARTASGNTIYF; CDR3 DNA: TGTGCCACCAGCTCTGCCAGGACCGCCTCTGGAAACACCATATATTTT
J gene: TRBJ2-3; D gene: .; V gene: TRBV19; clone size: .; CDR3 protein: CASSPPGRDPTDTQYF; CDR3 DNA: TGTGCCAGTAGTCCTCCGGGCCGGGACCCCACAGATACGCAGTATTTT
J gene: TRBJ1-4; D gene: .; V gene: TRBV7-8; clone size: .; CDR3 protein: CASSFRGQFNEKLFF; CDR3 DNA: TGTGCCAGCAGCTTTAGAGGCCAGTTTAATGAAAAACTGTTTTTT
J gene: TRBJ2-1; D gene: .; V gene: TRBV2; clone size: .; CDR3 protein: CASRDTNTYNEQFF; CDR3 DNA: TGTGCCAGCAGGGATACAAACACCTACAATGAGCAGTTCTTC
J gene: TRBJ2-5; D gene: TRBD1; V gene: TRBV5-1; clone size: .; CDR3 protein: CASSLAGQSGTQYF; CDR3 DNA: TGCGCCAGCAGCTTGGCGGGACAGTCGGGGACCCAGTACTTC
J gene: TRBJ2-7; D gene: TRBD2; V gene: TRBV29-1; clone size: .; CDR3 protein: CSGLAGSHEQYF; CDR3 DNA: TGCAGCGGTTTAGCGGGAAGTCACGAGCAGTACTTC
J gene: TRBJ1-6; D gene: TRBD1; V gene: TRBV6-4; clone size: .; CDR3 protein: CASSEEGALGNSPLHF; CDR3 DNA: TGTGCCAGCAGTGAAGAGGGGGCGTTGGGTAATTCACCCCTCCACTTT
J gene: TRBJ2-2; D gene: .; V gene: TRBV13; clone size: .; CDR3 protein: CASSLGGITGELFF; CDR3 DNA: TGTGCCAGCAGCTTAGGGGGGATCACCGGGGAGCTGTTTTTT
J gene: TRBJ2-7; D gene: TRBD2; V gene: TRBV4-1; clone size: .; CDR3 protein: CASSQVEAGGGEQYF; CDR3 DNA: TGCGCCAGCAGCCAAGTCGAAGCGGGAGGAGGCGAGCAGTACTTC
J gene: TRBJ1-2; D gene: .; V gene: TRBV7-2; clone size: .; CDR3 protein: CASSSRGGRWGYGYTF; CDR3 DNA: TGTGCCAGCAGCTCCCGTGGCGGCAGGTGGGGCTATGGCTACACCTTC
J gene: TRBJ1-2; D gene: .; V gene: TRBV4-2; clone size: .; CDR3 protein: CASSADSFNYGYTF; CDR3 DNA: TGTGCCAGCAGCGCCGACAGCTTTAACTATGGCTACACCTTC
J gene: TRBJ1-1; D gene: .; V gene: TRBV7-9; clone size: .; CDR3 protein: CASSLVAGNTEAFF; CDR3 DNA: TGTGCCAGCAGCTTAGTGGCTGGGAACACTGAAGCTTTCTTT
J gene: TRBJ2-1; D gene: .; V gene: TRBV10-1; clone size: once; CDR3 protein: CASSKQATNNEQFF; CDR3 DNA: TGCGCCAGCAGCAAACAGGCGACTAACAATGAGCAGTTCTTC
J gene: TRBJ2-3; D gene: .; V gene: TRBV4-1; clone size: .; CDR3 protein: CASSPRRGGTDTQYF; CDR3 DNA: TGCGCCAGCAGCCCCAGAAGGGGCGGCACAGATACGCAGTATTTT
J gene: TRBJ1-1; D gene: TRBD1; V gene: TRBV6-6; clone size: .; CDR3 protein: CASSTPGQANTEAFF; CDR3 DNA: TGTGCCAGCAGTACCCCGGGACAGGCTAACACTGAAGCTTTCTTT
J gene: TRBJ2-7; D gene: TRBD1; V gene: TRBV2; clone size: .; CDR3 protein: CASRDSSYEQYF; CDR3 DNA: TGTGCCAGCCGGGACAGCTCCTACGAGCAGTACTTC
J gene: TRBJ2-2; D gene: TRBD2; V gene: TRBV15; clone size: .; CDR3 protein: CATSRDGLRGGAGELFF; CDR3 DNA: TGTGCCACCAGCAGAGATGGGTTGCGGGGGGGTGCCGGGGAGCTGTTTTTT
J gene: TRBJ2-3; D gene: TRBD1; V gene: TRBV5-1; clone size: .; CDR3 protein: CASSPGQTLDTQYF; CDR3 DNA: TGCGCCAGCAGCCCGGGACAGACCCTTGATACGCAGTATTTT
J gene: TRBJ2-2; D gene: .; V gene: TRBV19; clone size: .; CDR3 protein: CASHTPPGELFF; CDR3 DNA: TGTGCCAGTCACACCCCCCCGGGGGAGCTGTTTTTT
J gene: TRBJ2-3; D gene: .; V gene: TRBV30; clone size: .; CDR3 protein: CAWNPGPSTDTQYF; CDR3 DNA: TGTGCCTGGAACCCGGGACCTAGCACAGATACGCAGTATTTT
J gene: TRBJ2-5; D gene: TRBD1; V gene: TRBV7-3; clone size: .; CDR3 protein: CASSLGTGQETQYF; CDR3 DNA: TGTGCCAGCAGCTTAGGGACAGGCCAAGAGACCCAGTACTTC
J gene: TRBJ2-3; D gene: TRBD2; V gene: TRBV6-7; clone size: .; CDR3 protein: CATQVGGSAQYF; CDR3 DNA: TGTGCCACCCAGGTGGGCGGGAGTGCGCAGTATTTT